The 10 T cell receptor beta chains reported below all come from one sample, sequenced in a study of T cell responses to AZD1222 COVID-19 vaccine. Assay used: immunoSEQ multiplex PCR; TCRdb lists only in-frame clones, some missing. The table records some 190,000 clones, 88% of them present only once. Sample: peripheral blood, taken on day 0 of AZD1222 vaccination. These TCRs come from an adult in good health.

The V and J genes are TRBV5-1 and TRBJ2-7; 10 nucleotides line up with TRBD2. Germline loops: CDR1 SGHRS, CDR2 YFSETQ. CDR3 length: 15 residues. J lost 0 bases, V lost 3 bases, and 3 bases had no gene match. CDR3: CASSSQRGGSYEQYF. The CDR3 region has the DNA TGCGCCAGCAGCTCCCAGCGGGGGGGCTCCTACGAGCAGTACTTC. Together with reference TRBV5-1 and TRBJ2-7, the CDR3 gives the full variable domain: KAGVTQTPRYLIKTRGQQVTLSCSPISGHRSVSWYQQTPGQGLQFLFEYFSETQRNKGNFPGRFSGRQFSNSRSEMNVSTLELGDSALYLCASSSQRGGSYEQYFGPGTRLTVT.

The genes are TRBV5-1 and TRBJ1-1; perhaps TRBD1 as D (6 bases). The CDR3 is 14 residues long. The V end was cut by 3 bases, the J end by 6 bases, with 15 bases between. Per germline, CDR1 SGHRS and CDR2 YFSETQ. The CDR3 here is CASSSGAGRPEAFF. CDR3 DNA sequence: TGCGCCAGCAGCTCGGGGGCAGGGCGTCCTGAAGCTTTCTTT.

This clone showed up just a few times. V usage is TRBV9 and J usage is TRBJ1-2; D is perhaps TRBD1 (6 bases). Germline CDR1 and CDR2: SGDLS and YYNGEE. The CDR3 has 13 amino acids. V lost 0 bases, J lost 8 bases, and 11 bases lay in between. CDR3 sequence (DNA): TGTGCCAGCAGCGTAGCGTACAGGGACGGCTACACCTTC. This gives the protein CASSVAYRDGYTF.

V gene TRBV27 combines with J gene TRBJ2-1, with 7 bases aligning to TRBD1. Germline assignment: CDR1 MNHEY and CDR2 SMNVEV (reference sequence). V lost 4 bases, J lost 4 bases, and 4 bases stayed unmatched. The CDR3 covers 14 residues. The CDR3 region has the DNA TGTGCCAGCAGTTCTTGGGGACAGTACAATGAGCAGTTCTTC. Its protein product is CASSSWGQYNEQFF.

This chain's CDR3 is CAWSPGQNYGYTF. The CDR3 DNA sequence: TGTGCCTGGAGTCCGGGACAGAACTATGGCTACACCTTC. This chain links TRBV30 with TRBJ1-2, with 7 bases matching TRBD1. Germline loops: CDR1 GTSNPN, CDR2 SVGIG (reference sequence). This CDR3 spans 13 amino acids. J was trimmed by 2 bases and V by 2 bases; bases with no gene match: 2.

This clone was seen a handful of times. V is TRBV5-5 and J is TRBJ2-1, with D possibly being TRBD1 (6 bases). Trimming stripped 2 bases from V and 4 bases from J, with 13 bases between. The V gene's germline CDR1 is SGHKS and CDR2 YYEKEE (reference sequence). This CDR3 comprises 15 residues. The CDR3: CASSFWTASYNEQFF. The CDR3, as DNA: TGTGCCAGCAGCTTTTGGACAGCATCGTACAATGAGCAGTTCTTC.

V gene TRBV2 combines with J gene TRBJ1-4; the match to TRBD1 covers 8 bases. CDR3 length equals 14 residues. V trimming: 6 bases; J trimming: 7 bases; junction bases outside the gene matches: 7. Germline lookup yields CDR1 SNHLY and CDR2 FYNNEI. The CDR3 DNA sequence: TGTGCCAGCAGGGTGACAGGGGCGGTTGAAAAACTGTTTTTT. Its protein is CASRVTGAVEKLFF.

J is TRBJ1-1 and V is TRBV18, with 8 bases matching TRBD1. V trimming: 5 bases; J trimming: 3 bases; junction bases outside the gene matches: 2. The CDR3 totals 13 residues. CDR1 is KGHSH and CDR2 is LQKENI in the germline V gene. The CDR3 loop reads CASSVQGDTEAFF. The CDR3 DNA sequence: TGTGCCAGCTCAGTACAGGGGGACACTGAAGCTTTCTTT.

This sequence joins TRBV21-1 and TRBJ1-5; TRBD1, the D gene given by the table, was not confirmed from the DNA. TRBV21-1 is a pseudogene locus. The CDR3 consists of 17 residues. Written as DNA, the CDR3 is TGTGCCAGCAGCAACCCCACCGACAGTCCTAGCAATCAGCCCCAGCATTTT. Amino acid sequence: CASSNPTDSPSNQPQHF.

V gene TRBV4-3 combines with J gene TRBJ1-6, with a possible D match to TRBD1 (5 bases). V was clipped by 1 base and J by 7 bases, with 17 bases between them. This CDR3 has 17 residues. CDR1 LGHNA and CDR2 YSLEER come from the germline V gene. The CDR3 region is CASSQVSFREANSPLHF. CDR3 sequence (DNA): TGCGCCAGCAGCCAAGTTAGTTTCAGGGAGGCAAATTCACCCCTCCACTTT.